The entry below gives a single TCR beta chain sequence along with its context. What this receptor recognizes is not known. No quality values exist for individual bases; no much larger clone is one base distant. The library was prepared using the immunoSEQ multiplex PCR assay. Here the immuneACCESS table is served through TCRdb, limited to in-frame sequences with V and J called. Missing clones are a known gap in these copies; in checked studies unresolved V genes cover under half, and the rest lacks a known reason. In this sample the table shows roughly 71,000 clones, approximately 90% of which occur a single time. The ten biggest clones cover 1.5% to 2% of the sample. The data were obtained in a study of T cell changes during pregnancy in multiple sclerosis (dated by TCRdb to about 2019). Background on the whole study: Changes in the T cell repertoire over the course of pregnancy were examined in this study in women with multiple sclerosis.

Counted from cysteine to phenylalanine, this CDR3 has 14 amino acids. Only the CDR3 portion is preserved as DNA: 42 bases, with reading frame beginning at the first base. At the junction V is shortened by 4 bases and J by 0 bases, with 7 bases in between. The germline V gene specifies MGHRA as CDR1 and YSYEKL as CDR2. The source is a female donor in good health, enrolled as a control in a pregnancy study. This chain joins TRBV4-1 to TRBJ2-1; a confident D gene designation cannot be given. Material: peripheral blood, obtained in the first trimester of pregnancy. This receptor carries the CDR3 CASSRPGSYNEQFF. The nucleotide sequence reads TGCGCCAGCAGCCGACCAGGCTCCTACAATGAGCAGTTCTTC.